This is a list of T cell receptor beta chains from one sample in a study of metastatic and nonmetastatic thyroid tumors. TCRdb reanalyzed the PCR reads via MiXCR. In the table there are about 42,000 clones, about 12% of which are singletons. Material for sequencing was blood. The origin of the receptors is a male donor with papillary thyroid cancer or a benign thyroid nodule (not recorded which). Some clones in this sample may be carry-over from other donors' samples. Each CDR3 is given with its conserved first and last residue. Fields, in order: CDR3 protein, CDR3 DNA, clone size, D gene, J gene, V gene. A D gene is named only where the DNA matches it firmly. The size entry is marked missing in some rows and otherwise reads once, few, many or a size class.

cdr3_aa: CASRPGQGSPGANVLTF; cdr3_nt: TGCGCCAGCAGACCGGGACAGGGGAGCCCTGGGGCCAACGTCCTGACTTTC; clone_size: many; d_call: TRBD1; j_call: TRBJ2-6; v_call: TRBV10-2
cdr3_aa: CASGSGSLEQYF; cdr3_nt: TGTGCCAGCGGGAGCGGGTCCCTCGAGCAGTACTTC; clone_size: medium-sized; d_call: -; j_call: TRBJ2-7; v_call: TRBV28
cdr3_aa: CAWGGSTSTNEKLFF; cdr3_nt: TGTGCCTGGGGGGGGAGCACATCAACTAATGAAAAACTGTTTTTT; clone_size: many; d_call: -; j_call: TRBJ1-4; v_call: TRBV30
cdr3_aa: CASSLVANEQFF; cdr3_nt: TGTGCCAGCAGTTTAGTAGCCAATGAGCAGTTCTTC; clone_size: many; d_call: -; j_call: TRBJ2-1; v_call: TRBV12-3/TRBV12-4
cdr3_aa: CASKIGDQPQHF; cdr3_nt: TGTGCCAGCAAAATAGGTGATCAGCCCCAGCATTTT; clone_size: -; d_call: -; j_call: TRBJ1-5; v_call: TRBV6-1
cdr3_aa: CASSQGQGIGYTF; cdr3_nt: TGCGCCAGCAGCCAAGGACAGGGTATAGGCTACACCTTC; clone_size: many; d_call: TRBD1; j_call: TRBJ1-2; v_call: TRBV4-3
cdr3_aa: CASTTGSGSRYGYTF; cdr3_nt: TGTGCCAGTACCACCGGGTCAGGGAGCCGATATGGCTACACCTTC; clone_size: -; d_call: -; j_call: TRBJ1-2; v_call: TRBV19
cdr3_aa: CASSSGPREPSGNTIYF; cdr3_nt: TGTGCCAGTAGTTCGGGACCGAGAGAGCCCTCTGGAAACACCATATATTTT; clone_size: many; d_call: -; j_call: TRBJ1-3; v_call: TRBV19
cdr3_aa: CASSGGTIATGELFF; cdr3_nt: TGCGCCAGCAGCGGCGGGACAATTGCCACCGGGGAGCTGTTTTTT; clone_size: many; d_call: -; j_call: TRBJ2-2; v_call: TRBV4-1
cdr3_aa: CASSPRGGYTMNTEAFF; cdr3_nt: TGTGCCAGCTCACCCCGGGGGGGCTATACAATGAACACTGAAGCTTTCTTT; clone_size: few; d_call: -; j_call: TRBJ1-1; v_call: TRBV18
cdr3_aa: CASSRTPGASGELFF; cdr3_nt: TGTGCCAGCAGCAGGACCCCAGGAGCATCCGGGGAGCTGTTCTTC; clone_size: few; d_call: -; j_call: TRBJ2-1; v_call: TRBV27
cdr3_aa: CSANKPGLAGVRNEQFF; cdr3_nt: TGCAGTGCGAATAAACCGGGACTAGCGGGAGTTCGGAATGAGCAGTTCTTC; clone_size: many; d_call: TRBD2; j_call: TRBJ2-1; v_call: TRBV20-1
cdr3_aa: CASRGGRAGRETQYF; cdr3_nt: TGTGCCAGCAGGGGGGGGAGGGCGGGTAGGGAGACCCAGTACTTC; clone_size: many; d_call: TRBD2; j_call: TRBJ2-5; v_call: TRBV2
cdr3_aa: CASSLTWQGENEQFF; cdr3_nt: TGTGCCAGCAGCTTAACGTGGCAGGGGGAGAATGAGCAGTTCTTC; clone_size: many; d_call: TRBD1; j_call: TRBJ2-1; v_call: TRBV7-3
cdr3_aa: CASRSPTGGVSGQYF; cdr3_nt: TGTGCCAGCAGATCACCTACGGGGGGGGTTTCTGGGCAGTACTTC; clone_size: many; d_call: TRBD2; j_call: TRBJ2-7; v_call: TRBV13
cdr3_aa: CASSFRGSGRDTQYF; cdr3_nt: TGTGCCAGCAGTTTCCGGGGTAGCGGGAGAGATACGCAGTATTTT; clone_size: many; d_call: TRBD2; j_call: TRBJ2-3; v_call: TRBV28
cdr3_aa: CASNSLGLAGGHEQYF; cdr3_nt: TGTGCCAGCAACTCGCTGGGGCTAGCGGGAGGGCACGAGCAGTACTTC; clone_size: medium-sized; d_call: TRBD2; j_call: TRBJ2-7; v_call: TRBV28
cdr3_aa: CASSLGGLLEQFF; cdr3_nt: TGTGCCAGCAGCTTAGGGGGTTTGTTGGAGCAGTTCTTC; clone_size: many; d_call: -; j_call: TRBJ2-1; v_call: TRBV13
cdr3_aa: CASSESRETQYF; cdr3_nt: TGCGCCAGCAGTGAGTCGAGAGAGACCCAGTACTTC; clone_size: many; d_call: -; j_call: TRBJ2-5; v_call: TRBV10-2
cdr3_aa: CASSDQVSSGANVLTF; cdr3_nt: TGTGCCAGCAGTGACCAGGTCAGCTCTGGGGCCAACGTCCTGACTTTC; clone_size: few; d_call: -; j_call: TRBJ2-6; v_call: TRBV27
cdr3_aa: CSARPGGGNYGYTF; cdr3_nt: TGCAGTGCTAGACCCGGGGGGGGAAACTATGGCTACACCTTC; clone_size: many; d_call: -; j_call: TRBJ1-2; v_call: TRBV20-1
cdr3_aa: CASSEGQGSSYEQYF; cdr3_nt: TGTGCCAGCAGTGAAGGACAGGGGAGCTCCTACGAGCAGTACTTC; clone_size: medium-sized; d_call: TRBD1; j_call: TRBJ2-7; v_call: TRBV6-1
cdr3_aa: CASSLDRADTGELFF; cdr3_nt: TGCGCCAGCAGCTTGGACAGGGCGGACACCGGGGAGCTGTTTTTT; clone_size: many; d_call: -; j_call: TRBJ2-2; v_call: TRBV5-1
cdr3_aa: CARAASGRGETQYF; cdr3_nt: TGTGCCCGAGCAGCTAGCGGGAGAGGGGAGACCCAGTACTTC; clone_size: many; d_call: TRBD2; j_call: TRBJ2-5; v_call: TRBV30
cdr3_aa: CASSPSGGRSEKLFF; cdr3_nt: TGTGCCAGCAGTCCTAGTGGAGGAAGGAGTGAAAAACTGTTTTTT; clone_size: -; d_call: -; j_call: TRBJ1-4; v_call: TRBV25-1
cdr3_aa: CASSVGASGNLPKNIQYF; cdr3_nt: TGTGCCAGCAGCGTAGGAGCTAGCGGGAATCTGCCCAAAAACATTCAGTACTTC; clone_size: many; d_call: TRBD2; j_call: TRBJ2-4; v_call: TRBV9
cdr3_aa: CASSQRGRERNNEQFF; cdr3_nt: TGTGCCAGCAGCCAAAGGGGCCGGGAGAGAAACAATGAGCAGTTCTTC; clone_size: -; d_call: -; j_call: TRBJ2-1; v_call: TRBV3-1
cdr3_aa: CASSITGELNNEQFF; cdr3_nt: TGCGCCAGCAGCATCACAGGGGAATTAAATAATGAGCAGTTCTTC; clone_size: many; d_call: TRBD1; j_call: TRBJ2-1; v_call: TRBV5-1
cdr3_aa: CSAIDDKGVNYGYTF; cdr3_nt: TGCAGTGCTATAGATGACAAGGGGGTCAACTATGGCTACACCTTC; clone_size: -; d_call: -; j_call: TRBJ1-2; v_call: TRBV20-1
cdr3_aa: CAWSNEGASYGYTF; cdr3_nt: TGTGCCTGGAGTAATGAGGGGGCGAGCTATGGCTACACCTTC; clone_size: many; d_call: TRBD1; j_call: TRBJ1-2; v_call: TRBV30
cdr3_aa: CASSQDRQGVDEKLFF; cdr3_nt: TGCGCCAGCAGCCAAGATAGGCAGGGGGTCGATGAAAAACTGTTTTTT; clone_size: -; d_call: TRBD1; j_call: TRBJ1-4; v_call: TRBV4-3
cdr3_aa: CASSYRTGGDTQYF; cdr3_nt: TGTGCCAGCAGTTACCGTACAGGGGGAGATACGCAGTATTTT; clone_size: few; d_call: TRBD1; j_call: TRBJ2-3; v_call: TRBV6-6
cdr3_aa: CASSIGTGAVNEQFF; cdr3_nt: TGTGCCAGTAGTATAGGGACGGGAGCAGTGAATGAGCAGTTCTTC; clone_size: few; d_call: -; j_call: TRBJ2-1; v_call: TRBV19
cdr3_aa: CASSLTSGPYNEQFF; cdr3_nt: TGTGCCAGCAGTTTAACTAGCGGCCCCTACAATGAGCAGTTCTTC; clone_size: many; d_call: TRBD2; j_call: TRBJ2-1; v_call: TRBV27
cdr3_aa: CASSLGGSRETQYF; cdr3_nt: TGCGCCAGCAGCTTGGGGGGGTCGAGGGAGACCCAGTACTTC; clone_size: -; d_call: -; j_call: TRBJ2-5; v_call: TRBV5-1
cdr3_aa: CASSPPTDLSTDTQYF; cdr3_nt: TGCGCCAGCAGCCCCCCGACAGACCTTAGCACAGATACGCAGTATTTT; clone_size: many; d_call: -; j_call: TRBJ2-3; v_call: TRBV5-1
cdr3_aa: CSASSTGHEAFF; cdr3_nt: TGCAGTGCTAGTTCTACAGGTCATGAAGCTTTCTTT; clone_size: many; d_call: -; j_call: TRBJ1-1; v_call: TRBV20-1
cdr3_aa: CASSLVGSTDTQYF; cdr3_nt: TGTGCCAGCAGCTTGGTGGGAAGCACAGATACGCAGTATTTT; clone_size: many; d_call: -; j_call: TRBJ2-3; v_call: TRBV5-5
cdr3_aa: CSARDAAQADNEQFF; cdr3_nt: TGCAGTGCTAGAGATGCGGCGCAAGCCGACAATGAGCAGTTCTTC; clone_size: many; d_call: -; j_call: TRBJ2-1; v_call: TRBV20-1
cdr3_aa: CASSLGGTSTYEQYF; cdr3_nt: TGCGCCAGCAGTTTGGGGGGGACTTCAACCTACGAGCAGTACTTC; clone_size: few; d_call: TRBD2; j_call: TRBJ2-7; v_call: TRBV10-1
cdr3_aa: CASSHLRRESTYEQYF; cdr3_nt: TGTGCCAGCAGCCACCTGCGTAGGGAAAGCACCTACGAGCAGTACTTC; clone_size: -; d_call: -; j_call: TRBJ2-7; v_call: TRBV3-1
cdr3_aa: CASSYGGIRNYEQYF; cdr3_nt: TGTGCCAGCAGTTACGGCGGGATAAGAAACTACGAGCAGTACTTC; clone_size: medium-sized; d_call: -; j_call: TRBJ2-7; v_call: TRBV6-5
cdr3_aa: CASSSGHVSVQPQHF; cdr3_nt: TGTGCCAGCAGTTCCGGACATGTGTCTGTTCAGCCCCAGCATTTT; clone_size: -; d_call: -; j_call: TRBJ1-5; v_call: TRBV27
cdr3_aa: CASSEVTRAYEQYF; cdr3_nt: TGTGCCAGCAGCGAAGTTACCAGAGCCTACGAGCAGTACTTC; clone_size: many; d_call: -; j_call: TRBJ2-7; v_call: TRBV5-6
cdr3_aa: CASSLGRGSYEQYF; cdr3_nt: TGTGCCAGCAGTTTAGGAAGGGGATCCTACGAGCAGTACTTC; clone_size: many; d_call: -; j_call: TRBJ2-7; v_call: TRBV7-6
cdr3_aa: CSATGTADEKLFF; cdr3_nt: TGCAGTGCAACCGGGACAGCCGATGAAAAACTGTTTTTT; clone_size: many; d_call: TRBD1; j_call: TRBJ1-4; v_call: TRBV20-1
cdr3_aa: CASSQDTTAAYEQYF; cdr3_nt: TGTGCCAGCAGCCAAGACACGACAGCCGCCTACGAGCAGTACTTC; clone_size: -; d_call: -; j_call: TRBJ2-7; v_call: TRBV28